The rows below give T cell receptor beta chains drawn from one sample of a study of T cell repertoires in cytomegalovirus infection. TCRdb called the reads again in MiXCR, with one record for every CDR3 protein. The sample lists approximately 590,000 distinct CDR3 sequences; roughly 42% were seen once. These receptors have no known antigen. The input for sequencing was cultured PBMCs, taken from culture after CMV antigen stimulation. Receptors originate from a human donor in good health (CMV status not recorded). Some clones in this sample may be carry-over from other donors' samples. Both conserved end residues are part of each CDR3. Fields, in order: V gene, J gene, D gene, clone size, CDR3 DNA, CDR3 protein. A D gene is named only where the DNA matches it firmly. Not every row has a clone size; where given, it reads once, few, many or a size class.

>TRBV7-2|TRBJ1-2|-|few
TGTGCCAGCAGCTTAGTATGGGCTAACTATGGCTACACCTTC
CASSLVWANYGYTF
>TRBV14|TRBJ1-6|-|-
TGTGCCAGCAGCCAAGGGACCGCGAGCTCCTATAATTCACCCCTCCACTTT
CASSQGTASSYNSPLHF
>TRBV7-2|TRBJ2-2|TRBD2|few
TGTGCCAGCAGCCCCAAGCGGGGGGAACCGTACACCGGGGAGCTGTTTTTT
CASSPKRGEPYTGELFF
>TRBV7-2|TRBJ2-5|TRBD1|-
TGTGCCAGCAGCCCGGGACAGATTGGGGAGACCCAGTACTTC
CASSPGQIGETQYF
>TRBV7-4|TRBJ1-1|-|-
TGTGCCAGCGGGGTTGGTATCTTTGAAGCTTTCTTT
CASGVGIFEAFF
>TRBV2|TRBJ1-6|TRBD1|-
TGTGCCAGCAGCCTGGAATACCCGGGACAGGGGGGATCACCCCTCCACTTT
CASSLEYPGQGGSPLHF
>TRBV7-9|TRBJ1-1|-|few
TGTGCCAGCAGCTTAAGGGAGACGGTTTACACTGAAGCTTTCTTT
CASSLRETVYTEAFF
>TRBV27|TRBJ2-7|TRBD2|-
TGTGCCAGCGCGACTAGCGGGGGGACTAACGAGCAGTACTTC
CASATSGGTNEQYF
>TRBV5-4|TRBJ2-3|TRBD1|-
TGTGCCAGCAGCTTGGCCGACAGGGGTGATACGCAGTATTTT
CASSLADRGDTQYF
>TRBV12-3/TRBV12-4|TRBJ2-1|TRBD2|-
TGTGCCAGCAGGGGACTAGCGGGAGGCGTTAGCTCCTACAATGAGCAGTTCTTC
CASRGLAGGVSSYNEQFF
>TRBV12-3/TRBV12-4|TRBJ1-5|-|-
TGTGCCAGCAGCCGACAGTATAGCAATCAGCCCCAGCATTTT
CASSRQYSNQPQHF
>TRBV20-1|TRBJ1-2|-|-
TGCAGTGCTAGAGATCGAACCGAACCCTATGGCTACACCTTC
CSARDRTEPYGYTF
>TRBV11-1|TRBJ2-1|TRBD2|-
TGTGCCAGCAGTAAGAGCGGGGGTAACAATGAGCAGTTCTTC
CASSKSGGNNEQFF
>TRBV12-3/TRBV12-4|TRBJ2-2|-|-
TGTGCCAGCAGTCCCAAGTTAGGGGAGCTGTTTTTT
CASSPKLGELFF
>TRBV7-9|TRBJ2-7|TRBD1|-
TGTGCCAGCAGGGGACAGCTTCACCCCTACGAGCAGTACTTC
CASRGQLHPYEQYF
>TRBV7-2|TRBJ2-5|TRBD1|-
TGTGCCAGCAGCTTCGACAGGGCGGTACGTCCCCAGTACTTC
CASSFDRAVRPQYF
>TRBV6-2/TRBV6-3|TRBJ2-1|TRBD2|-
TGTGCCAGCAGTTACGGCCGGACTAGCGGTGGAAATGAGCAGTTCTTC
CASSYGRTSGGNEQFF
>TRBV18|TRBJ1-2|-|few
TGTGCCAGCTCACCCCGGGACGGGGATGGCTACACCTTC
CASSPRDGDGYTF
>TRBV7-2|TRBJ2-1|TRBD2|few
TGTGCCAGCAGCGCGCAAGGACTAGGGGCCAGGAATGAGCAGTTCTTC
CASSAQGLGARNEQFF
>TRBV5-5|TRBJ2-7|-|-
TGTGCCAGCAGCCTCCCCTTTGGGATTTACGAGCAGTACTTC
CASSLPFGIYEQYF
>TRBV6-1|TRBJ2-2|-|-
TGTGCCAGCAGTGAAATGGTTTGGACTCCCGGGGAGCTGTTTTTT
CASSEMVWTPGELFF
>TRBV18|TRBJ2-5|-|few
TGTGCCAGCTCACCACTACGTTCCGAAGAGACCCAGTACTTC
CASSPLRSEETQYF
>TRBV7-2|TRBJ1-2|TRBD1|many
TGTGCCAGCAGCCTAGGACAGGGGGCCGGCTACACCTTC
CASSLGQGAGYTF
>TRBV20-1|TRBJ2-5|-|few
TGCAGTGTCCCTTCGGGGGTTGGGGAGACCCAGTACTTC
CSVPSGVGETQYF
>TRBV7-2|TRBJ1-2|-|-
TGTGCCAGCAGCTTATCCGCAGGGTCGGTTGGCTACACCTTC
CASSLSAGSVGYTF
>TRBV20-1|TRBJ2-5|-|once
TGCAGTGCTCTCGAGGGTGATCGGGCCCAGTACTTC
CSALEGDRAQYF
>TRBV20-1|TRBJ2-5|TRBD1|few
TGCAGTGCCCCTAGGACAGGGGGAGAGACCCAGTACTTC
CSAPRTGGETQYF
>TRBV19|TRBJ1-1|TRBD1|-
TGTGCCAGTAGTATTGGCAGGGGGATCGCTGAAGCTTTCTTT
CASSIGRGIAEAFF
>TRBV4-3|TRBJ2-3|TRBD2|-
TGCGCCAGCAGCCAAGAGGGACGCGGGGGAAGAGATACGCAGTATTTT
CASSQEGRGGRDTQYF
>TRBV4-1|TRBJ1-5|-|-
TGCGCCAGCAGCCAAGGATCGGGTCTGAATCAGCCCCAGCATTTT
CASSQGSGLNQPQHF
>TRBV20-1|TRBJ2-3|-|few
TGCAGTGCTAACGGACAGTTCACAGATACGCAGTATTTT
CSANGQFTDTQYF
>TRBV2|TRBJ2-5|-|-
TGTGCCAGCAGTGGAAGGGTGTTAGGTCAAGAGACCCAGTACTTC
CASSGRVLGQETQYF
>TRBV7-6|TRBJ1-2|-|once
TGTGCCAGCAGCTTATCGGGGCGTTCTTCCTATGGCTACACCTTC
CASSLSGRSSYGYTF
>TRBV12-3/TRBV12-4|TRBJ2-3|TRBD1|few
TGTGCCAGCAGAGGGACAGGGGGCTACACAGATACGCAGTATTTT
CASRGTGGYTDTQYF
>TRBV7-2|TRBJ2-5|TRBD2|many
TGTGCCAGCAGCTTACAGCGGGGGCAAGAGACCCAGTACTTC
CASSLQRGQETQYF
>TRBV28|TRBJ1-5|-|-
TGTGCCAGCAGCTCCCTTGAGAGGGGCGACAATCAGCCCCAGCATTTT
CASSSLERGDNQPQHF
>TRBV12-3/TRBV12-4|TRBJ1-6|-|-
TGTGCCAGCAGCCCCATACCGGATTCACCCCTCCACTTT
CASSPIPDSPLHF
>TRBV7-2|TRBJ2-7|-|few
TGTGCCAGCAGCCGGGCCTCCAAAGTGTACGAGCAGTACTTC
CASSRASKVYEQYF
>TRBV28|TRBJ1-1|-|-
TGTGCCAGCAGTTTAGAGGGACGGCGTGAAGCTTTCTTT
CASSLEGRREAFF
>TRBV7-8|TRBJ2-1|TRBD2|-
TGTGCCAGCAGCTCGGCCGGGACTAGCGTACGGGGTGAGCAGTTCTTC
CASSSAGTSVRGEQFF
>TRBV7-2|TRBJ2-7|TRBD1|-
TGTGCCAGCAGCTTAACTGAGACAGGGCGCGAGCAGTACTTC
CASSLTETGREQYF